This TCR beta chain emerged from a study of identical twins. General study findings and limits: There is a chance that invariant MAIT and iNKT cells partially muddied zero-insertion analyses. Insertion counts were lower in abundant cord blood beta clonotypes, a trend that memory repertoires did not show.

Worth noting for this clonotype: Its antigen is as yet unknown.

TCRdb redid the calling of the 5' RACE reads with MiXCR, one entry per CDR3 protein. The table includes roughly 1,500,000 distinct CDR3 sequences, around 29% detected once. The CDR3 has 11 residues. Trimming pared 3 bases from V and 6 bases from J, leaving 5 bases between. The J gene is TRBJ1-1, the V gene TRBV12-3 or TRBV12-4; D not resolved. The TCR originated in a newborn girl in good health. The specimen sequenced was cord blood. CDR3 in amino acids: CASSFSPEAFF. DNA of the CDR3: TGTGCCAGCAGTTTTTCTCCTGAAGCTTTCTTT.